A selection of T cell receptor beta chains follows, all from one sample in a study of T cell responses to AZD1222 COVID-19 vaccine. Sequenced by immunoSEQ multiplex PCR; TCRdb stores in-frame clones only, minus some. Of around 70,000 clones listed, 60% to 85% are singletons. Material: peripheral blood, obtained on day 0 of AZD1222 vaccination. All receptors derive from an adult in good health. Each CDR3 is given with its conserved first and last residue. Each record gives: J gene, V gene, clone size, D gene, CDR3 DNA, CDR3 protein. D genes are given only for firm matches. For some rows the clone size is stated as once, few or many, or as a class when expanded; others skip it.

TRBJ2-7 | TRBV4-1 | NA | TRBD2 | TGCGCCAGCAGCCAAGTAGCGGGGGTCTCCTACGAGCAGTACTTC | CASSQVAGVSYEQYF
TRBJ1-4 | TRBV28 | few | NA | TGTGCCAGCACCCGGACCGGGGCTGTGGGGGTGGGGGAAAAACTGTTTTTT | CASTRTGAVGVGEKLFF
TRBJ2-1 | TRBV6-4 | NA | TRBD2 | TGTGCCAGCAGTGACGGGACTAGCTCCTACAATGAGCAGTTCTTC | CASSDGTSSYNEQFF
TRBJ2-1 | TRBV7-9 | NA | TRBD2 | TGTGCCAGCAGCCCGGCAGCGGGGTATGAGCAGTTCTTC | CASSPAAGYEQFF
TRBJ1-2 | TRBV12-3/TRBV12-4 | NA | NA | TGTGCCAGCAGTGCAGTCCAATCCTATGGCTACACCTTC | CASSAVQSYGYTF
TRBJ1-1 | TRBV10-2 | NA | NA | TGCGCCAGCTTCGGGGGTCAGGGGGCTTTCTTT | CASFGGQGAFF
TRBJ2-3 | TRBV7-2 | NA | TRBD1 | TGTGCCAGCAGCTCTCCGGGACAGGGCTTTAATACGCAGTATTTT | CASSSPGQGFNTQYF
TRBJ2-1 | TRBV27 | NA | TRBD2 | TGTGCCAGCAGATCTTCGGGACTAGCGAGCAATGAGCAGTTCTTC | CASRSSGLASNEQFF
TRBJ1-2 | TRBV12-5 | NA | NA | TGTGCTAGTGGACAGTCGAACTATGGCTACACCTTC | CASGQSNYGYTF
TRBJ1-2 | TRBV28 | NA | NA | TGTGCCAGCAGTCCCGGTGGGGCCGTTTATTATGGCTACACCTTC | CASSPGGAVYYGYTF
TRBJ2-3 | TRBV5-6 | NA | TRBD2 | TGTGCCAGCAGCTTGCTTGGACTAGCGGGGGGAAGGGGGCAGTATTTT | CASSLLGLAGGRGQYF
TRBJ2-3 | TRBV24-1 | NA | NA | TGTGCCACCAGTACGGAGAGCACAGATACGCAGTATTTT | CATSTESTDTQYF
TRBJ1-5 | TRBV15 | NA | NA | TGTGCCACCAGCCGCGGACATAGCAATCAGCCCCAGCATTTT | CATSRGHSNQPQHF
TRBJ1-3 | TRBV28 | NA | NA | TGTGCCAGCATTAGGTGGTCCGGAAACACCATATATTTT | CASIRWSGNTIYF
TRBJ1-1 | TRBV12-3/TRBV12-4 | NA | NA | TGTGCCAGCAGTTTAGCGCTTTTCACTGAAGCTTTCTTT | CASSLALFTEAFF
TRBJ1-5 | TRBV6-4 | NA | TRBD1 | TGTGCCAGCAGGACGGGACAGGTTAGTATAGTGCAGCCCCAGCATTTT | CASRTGQVSIVQPQHF
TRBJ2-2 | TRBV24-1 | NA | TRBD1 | TGTGCCACCAGTGATCCTACAGGGGGCTGGGACACCGGGGAGCTGTTTTTT | CATSDPTGGWDTGELFF
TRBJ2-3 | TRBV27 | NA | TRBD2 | TGTGCCAGCAGTTTACTAGCGGGGGGCCAATCTAGCACAGATACGCAGTATTTT | CASSLLAGGQSSTDTQYF
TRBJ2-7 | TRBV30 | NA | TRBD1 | TGTGCCTGGAGTCCACAGGGGGACAAGAGCTCCTACGAGCAGTACTTC | CAWSPQGDKSSYEQYF
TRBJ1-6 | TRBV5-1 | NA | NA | TGCGCCAGCAGCTTGGAGGGTTTGTATTCACCCCTCCACTTT | CASSLEGLYSPLHF
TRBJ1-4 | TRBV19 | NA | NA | TGTGCCAGTACCCTCCTAGAATCGGGCCCCACTAATGAAAAACTGTTTTTT | CASTLLESGPTNEKLFF
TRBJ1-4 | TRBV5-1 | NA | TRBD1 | TGCGCCAGCAGCTTGGCAGGACAGGCTAATGAAAAACTGTTTTTT | CASSLAGQANEKLFF
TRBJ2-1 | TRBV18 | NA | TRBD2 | TGTGCCAGCTCACCAGGGACTAGCGGGGGCCCCGGCACGTTCTTC | CASSPGTSGGPGTFF
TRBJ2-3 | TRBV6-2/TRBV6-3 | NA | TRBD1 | TGTGCCAGCAGTCAACAGGGGCCTAGCACAGATACGCAGTATTTT | CASSQQGPSTDTQYF
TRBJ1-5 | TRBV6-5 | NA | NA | TGTGCCAGCACCCCGATGGCGGGGGGCACTCAGCCCCAGCATTTT | CASTPMAGGTQPQHF
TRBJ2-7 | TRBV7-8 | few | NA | TGTGCCAGCAGCTTTACGGGAGACGAGCAGTACTTC | CASSFTGDEQYF
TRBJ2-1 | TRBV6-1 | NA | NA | TGTGCCAGCAGTGAATTGACGGGGGGCGGAAACAATGAGCAGTTCTTC | CASSELTGGGNNEQFF
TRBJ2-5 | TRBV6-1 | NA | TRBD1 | TGTGCCAGCAGTGAACTATCGGGGCAGGGGGACGAGACCCAGTACTTC | CASSELSGQGDETQYF
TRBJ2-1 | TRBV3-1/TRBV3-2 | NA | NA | TGTGCCAGCAGCCAAGGGGGCCATGAGCAGTTCTTC | CASSQGGHEQFF
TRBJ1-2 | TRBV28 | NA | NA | TGTGCCAGCAGTAGACCCCAGGAGGGCTACACCTTC | CASSRPQEGYTF
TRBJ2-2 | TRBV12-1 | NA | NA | TGTGCCAGCAGCCTCCCGTGGCGGGGTGGAGAGCTGTTTTTT | CASSLPWRGGELFF
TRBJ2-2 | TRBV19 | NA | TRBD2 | TGTGCCAGTACCCAAGGACTAGCGGGGGGGCTGATCACCGGGGAGCTGTTTTTT | CASTQGLAGGLITGELFF
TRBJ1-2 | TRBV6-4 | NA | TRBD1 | TGTGCCAGCAGTCCCCAGGGGGGGGGAGTGAACTATGGCTACACCTTC | CASSPQGGGVNYGYTF
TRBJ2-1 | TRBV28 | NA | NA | TGTGCCAGCAGAAGTGGGGGGAATGAGCAGTTCTTC | CASRSGGNEQFF
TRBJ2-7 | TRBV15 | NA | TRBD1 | TGTGCCACCAGCAGGACTCCGGGACAGGACTTAGGGGAGCAGTACTTC | CATSRTPGQDLGEQYF
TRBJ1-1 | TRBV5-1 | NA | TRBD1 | TGCGCCAGCAGCCTTATGATACAGGGGGGGTCCACTGAAGCTTTCTTT | CASSLMIQGGSTEAFF
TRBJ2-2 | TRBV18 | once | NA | TGTGCCAGCTCACGGTCGAACACCGGGGAGCTGTTTTTT | CASSRSNTGELFF
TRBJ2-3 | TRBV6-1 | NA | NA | TGTGCCAGCAGTGAAGGAAGGGATTCAGATACGCAGTATTTT | CASSEGRDSDTQYF
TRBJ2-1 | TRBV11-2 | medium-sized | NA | TGTGCCAGCGCGGACTACAATGAGCAGTTCTTC | CASADYNEQFF
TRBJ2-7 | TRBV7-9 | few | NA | TGTGCCAGCAGCTTAGATCTGGCTGGAGAGCAGTACTTC | CASSLDLAGEQYF
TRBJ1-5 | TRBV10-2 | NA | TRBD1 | TGCGCCAGCAGCGGGAGACAGGGGTACAATCAGCCCCAGCATTTT | CASSGRQGYNQPQHF
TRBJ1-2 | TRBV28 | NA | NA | TGTGCCAGCAGTTTGGCCAGAGGGCTATCCCATGGCTACACCTTC | CASSLARGLSHGYTF